Shown below are 9 T cell receptor beta chains from a single sample sequenced in a study of blood T cell repertoires in COVID-19. Produced via immunoSEQ multiplex PCR; TCRdb's table is partial and in-frame only. The sample includes some 130,000 clones, around 83% of them seen just once. The sample was PBMCs or T cells enriched from blood (not recorded which). Every receptor here comes from a man aged 25 to 40 who had recovered from COVID-19.

V gene TRBV10-3 combines with J gene TRBJ1-5, with 9 bases that match TRBD1. Germline-derived CDR1 and CDR2 are ENHRY and SYGVKD. Trimming removed 5 bases from V and 7 bases from J; junction bases left unmatched: 6. This CDR3 has 14 amino acids. CDR3 nucleotide sequence: TGTGCCATCAGTATACAGGGGGCGGGCCAGCCCCAGCATTTT. Its translation: CAISIQGAGQPQHF.

This rearrangement joins TRBV5-5 to TRBJ2-7; TRBD2 aligns across 7 bases. The CDR3 extends over 15 amino acids. Germline-derived CDR1 and CDR2 are SGHKS and YYEKEE (reference sequence). V was clipped by 3 bases and J by 2 bases; unmatched bases: 8. DNA of the CDR3: TGTGCCAGCAGCTGGACCGGGACTACAACCTACGAGCAGTACTTC. As protein: CASSWTGTTTYEQYF.

This clone was counted once. The gene calls are TRBV6-5 and TRBJ2-2; 8 nucleotides match TRBD1. J was trimmed by 4 bases and V by 9 bases; bases with no gene match: 7. This CDR3 contains 14 residues. Per germline, CDR1 MNHEY and CDR2 SVGAGI. The CDR3: CASGTGRGTGELFF. The CDR3 nucleotides are TGTGCCAGTGGGACAGGTCGGGGCACCGGGGAGCTGTTTTTT.

This chain links TRBV10-3 with TRBJ2-1; 7 bases are a match to TRBD1. The length of the CDR3 is 14 residues. Trimming took 6 bases from V and 4 from J; bases not matched to a gene: 6. In germline, CDR1 is ENHRY, CDR2 SYGVKD. The CDR3 reads CAISSGTEYNEQFF. In DNA, the CDR3 is TGTGCCATCAGCTCCGGGACAGAATACAATGAGCAGTTCTTC.

This chain connects TRBV5-1 to TRBJ2-5; 12 nucleotides agree with TRBD2. The CDR3 loop spans 17 amino acids. Trimming at V came to 2 bases and at J to 5 bases, leaving 10 bases not matched to a gene. Germline V gives CDR1 SGHRS, CDR2 YFSETQ. The CDR3 bases are TGCGCCAGCAGCTTAAGGCTAGCGGGAGGGCCGGGGGAGACCCAGTACTTC. Its translation: CASSLRLAGGPGETQYF.

The V gene is TRBV11-3, the J gene TRBJ2-5; tentatively, D is TRBD2 (5 bases). Trimming removed 5 bases from V and 4 bases from J, with 11 bases in between. Germline CDR1 is SGHNT and CDR2 is YENEEA. The CDR3 is 13 residues long. The CDR3: CASSPDEGETQYF. CDR3 nucleotide sequence: TGTGCCAGCAGCCCAGACGAGGGAGAGACCCAGTACTTC.

The chain joins TRBV10-3 to TRBJ2-3; 9 bases agree with TRBD1. This CDR3 spans 13 amino acids. V trimming: 10 bases; J trimming: 3 bases; junction bases outside the gene matches: 5. Per the germline V gene, CDR1 is ENHRY and CDR2 is SYGVKD. The DNA of the CDR3 is TGTGCCAGCGCGGGACAGGGAACAGATACGCAGTATTTT. Translated: CASAGQGTDTQYF.

This clone was recorded many times. The genes are TRBV29-1 and TRBJ1-1; D unclear. CDR1 SQVTM and CDR2 ANQGSEA come from the germline V gene. Trimming took off 4 bases at V and 8 bases at J, with 8 bases between the two ends. The CDR3 spans 10 residues. CDR3 coding DNA: TGCAGCGTTGGGTGGCAGGAAGCTTTCTTT. This translates into CSVGWQEAFF.

This rearrangement joins TRBV7-2 to TRBJ2-7, with D tentatively TRBD1 (6 bases). Per the germline V gene, CDR1 is SGHTA and CDR2 is FQGNSA. The CDR3 extends over 13 amino acids. The CDR3 spells CASSLEPSWGQTV. The CDR3 nucleotides are TGTGCCAGCAGCTTAGAACCTTCTTGGGGGCAGACCGTC.